Shown below are 29 T cell receptor beta chains from a single sample sequenced in a study of blood T cell repertoires in COVID-19. This table comes from immunoSEQ multiplex PCR, and its TCRdb copy is limited to in-frame clones, with some not included. The sample holds about 94,000 clones, about 82% seen once. The sample was peripheral blood. These TCRs come from a woman between 55 and 75 years old in a cohort sampled during active or convalescent COVID-19.

This clone appeared once. The J gene is TRBJ2-3, the V gene TRBV7-3, with D perhaps TRBD2 (6 bases). V dropped 3 bases and J dropped 1 base, with 14 bases sitting between them. The CDR3 has 16 amino acids. Germline V gene lookup returns CDR1 SGHTA and CDR2 FQGTGA. CDR3 loop: CASSFGPWGGTDTQYF. The CDR3 DNA is TGTGCCAGCAGCTTCGGGCCTTGGGGGGGCACAGATACGCAGTATTTT.

The chain is built from TRBV4-1 and TRBJ1-2; TRBD1 might be the D (5 bases). With 2 bases removed from V and 6 bases from J, the gap between germline ends came to 16 bases. Germline CDR1 and CDR2: MGHRA and YSYEKL. This CDR3 has 15 amino acids. The CDR3 DNA is TGCGCCAGCAGCCAACCCGTGGTAGGGGCCCATGGCTACACCTTC. This gives the protein CASSQPVVGAHGYTF.

The chain carries TRBV7-8 and TRBJ2-7; no clear D gene. The CDR3 length is 14 residues. V was cut by 1 base and J by 0 bases, with 7 bases left in between. Germline V gene lookup returns CDR1 SGHVS and CDR2 FQNEAQ. The CDR3 coding sequence is TGTGCCAGCAGCTTAGGTTACAGCTCCTACGAGCAGTACTTC. Its protein product is CASSLGYSSYEQYF. Full variable domain (outside the CDR3, taken from reference TRBV7-8 and TRBJ2-7): GAGVSQSPRYKVAKRGQDVALRCDPISGHVSLFWYQQALGQGPEFLTYFQNEAQLDKSGLPSDRFFAERPEGSVSTLKIQRTQQEDSAVYLCASSLGYSSYEQYFGPGTRLTVT.

The chain carries TRBV29-1 and TRBJ2-5, with 7 bases matching TRBD1. This CDR3 is built from 12 residues. In germline, CDR1 is SQVTM, CDR2 ANQGSEA. V shed 7 bases and J 2 bases; nucleotides not matched to a gene: 4. Written as DNA, the CDR3 is TGCAGCGGAGGGGGCAGTCAAGAGACCCAGTACTTC. Residues: CSGGGSQETQYF.

Only one count was recorded for this clone. The junction shows a germline mismatch at one end, possibly a read error. This chain links TRBV7-7 with TRBJ2-2, with 7 bases that match TRBD2. Germline V gives CDR1 SSHAT, CDR2 FNYEAQ (reference sequence). This CDR3 spans 16 amino acids. CDR3 coding DNA: TGTGCTAGCAGCTTAGCCAGCGGGACGTACACCGGGGAGCTGTTTTTT. It encodes CASSLASGTYTGELFF.

The V gene is TRBV5-8, the J gene TRBJ1-2; weak D call: TRBD1 (5 bases). The CDR3 covers 12 residues. CDR1 and CDR2 (germline): SGHTS, YDEGEE. V was pared by 7 bases and J by 5 bases, with 12 bases between. DNA for the CDR3: TGTGCCAGCTCGGACACATGGTATGGCTACACCTTC. Amino acids: CASSDTWYGYTF.

A few counts support this clone. The genes are TRBV3-1 (or the pseudogene TRBV3-2) and TRBJ2-7; 13 bases map to TRBD2. Looked up from germline, CDR1 is LGHDT and CDR2 is YNNKEL (reference sequence). J lost 9 bases, V lost 2 bases, and 16 bases had no gene match. CDR3 size: 18 residues. CDR3: CASSQFPPRGTSGAWQYF. The DNA for the CDR3 is TGTGCCAGCAGCCAATTCCCTCCCCGAGGGACTAGCGGGGCTTGGCAGTACTTC.

The chain joins TRBV6-5 to TRBJ2-5; TRBD1 aligns across 9 bases. V dropped 5 bases and J dropped 5; count of bases not matched to a gene: 6. The CDR3 loop spans 14 amino acids. Germline V gene lookup returns CDR1 MNHEY and CDR2 SVGAGI. The CDR3 DNA reads TGTGCCAGCAGTAAAACAGGGGGCAGGGAGACCCAGTACTTC. This encodes CASSKTGGRETQYF.

This chain links TRBV5-1 with TRBJ1-6; 8 positions agree with TRBD1. The CDR3 contains 14 residues. Trimming at V came to 4 bases and at J to 7 bases, leaving 4 bases not matched to a gene. The germline V gene encodes CDR1 SGHRS and CDR2 YFSETQ. The CDR3 DNA is TGCGCCAGCAGCAGTCAGGGGGCGAATTCACCCCTCCACTTT. It is translated as CASSSQGANSPLHF. The full variable domain, rest sourced from reference TRBV5-1 and TRBJ1-6, is KAGVTQTPRYLIKTRGQQVTLSCSPISGHRSVSWYQQTPGQGLQFLFEYFSETQRNKGNFPGRFSGRQFSNSRSEMNVSTLELGDSALYLCASSSQGANSPLHFGNGTRLTVT.

The chain couples TRBV18 to TRBJ1-6; TRBD1 agrees at 10 bases. V dropped 3 bases and J dropped 10; count of bases not matched to a gene: 9. CDR3 size: 16 residues. CDR1 KGHSH and CDR2 LQKENI come from the germline V gene. CDR3 DNA: TGTGCCAGCTCACCGAGGACAGGGGGACCCGACTCACCCCTCCACTTT. It translates to CASSPRTGGPDSPLHF.

By frequency in the sample, this clone is medium-sized (0.01 to 0.1%). V is TRBV27 and J is TRBJ2-1, with 13 bases that match TRBD2. CDR3 length: 15 amino acids. Germline V gene data show CDR1 as MNHEY and CDR2 as SMNVEV (reference sequence). V dropped 7 bases and J dropped 6; count of bases not matched to a gene: 6. Here the CDR3 reads CASNVGTSGINEQFF. For the CDR3, the DNA is TGTGCCAGCAATGTCGGGACTAGCGGGATCAATGAGCAGTTCTTC.

This clone turned up a few times. J is TRBJ2-1 and V is TRBV4-1; TRBD2 agrees at 7 bases. The V segment lost 4 bases and the J segment 9 bases; nucleotides outside the gene matches: 9. From germline, CDR1 is MGHRA and CDR2 YSYEKL. The CDR3 consists of 14 residues. This CDR3 is CASSRGEPGGEQFF. The CDR3 DNA reads as TGCGCCAGCAGCCGTGGAGAACCGGGGGGTGAGCAGTTCTTC.

This clone has only a few counts. This chain connects TRBV6-5 to TRBJ2-7; no reliable D call. CDR1 is MNHEY, CDR2 SVGAGI, per germline. This CDR3 region has 13 residues. Trimming removed 4 bases from V and 2 bases from J, with 9 bases in between. CDR3 coding DNA: TGTGCCAGCAGTTTTCAGGCCCCCTACGAGCAGTACTTC. It encodes CASSFQAPYEQYF.

This chain joins TRBV6-5 and TRBJ2-7; 8 nucleotides match TRBD1. Trimming removed 2 bases from V and 7 bases from J; junction bases left unmatched: 10. Germline CDR1 MNHEY, CDR2 SVGAGI. The CDR3 extends over 15 amino acids. CDR3 sequence (DNA): TGTGCCAGCAGTTACACGGGACAGGCTGGGTGGGAGCAGTACTTC. It codes for CASSYTGQAGWEQYF.

The gene calls are TRBV30 and TRBJ1-1; no clear D. The germline V and J ends were trimmed by 0 bases and 3 bases, with 8 bases remaining between them. The V gene's germline CDR1 is GTSNPN and CDR2 SVGIG (reference sequence). The CDR3 is 13 amino acids. DNA for the CDR3: TGTGCCTGGAGTGTAACGGGTTACACTGAAGCTTTCTTT. Protein product: CAWSVTGYTEAFF.

This clone was counted a single time. This chain joins TRBV9 and TRBJ2-6; D call uncertain. CDR3 length equals 13 residues. V was clipped by 3 bases and J by 5 bases, with 6 bases between them. Germline-derived CDR1 and CDR2 are SGDLS and YYNGEE. CDR3 in amino acids: CASSALRANVLTF. The CDR3 DNA sequence: TGTGCCAGCAGCGCACTCCGGGCCAACGTCCTGACTTTC.

This chain joins TRBV9 and TRBJ2-3; no firm D call. The germline CDR1 and CDR2 sequences are SGDLS and YYNGEE. V shed 7 bases and J shed 6 bases, with 15 bases lying between them. The CDR3 runs 13 residues. The CDR3 DNA is TGTGCCAGCTCGGAACGGCCCGGGGATACGCAGTATTTT. Its protein is CASSERPGDTQYF.

The chain employs TRBV19 and TRBJ1-5; D unresolved. The germline V gene encodes CDR1 LNHDA and CDR2 SQIVND (reference sequence). This CDR3 contains 12 residues. V gave up 6 bases and J gave up 5 bases, with 8 bases separating them. In nucleotides, the CDR3 is TGTGCCAGTAGGTCCCTAGATCAGCCCCAGCATTTT. Amino acid sequence: CASRSLDQPQHF.

V usage is TRBV9 and J usage is TRBJ1-6; D is uncertain. Germline CDR1 and CDR2: SGDLS and YYNGEE. This CDR3 spans 16 amino acids. Trimming took 2 bases from V and 3 from J, leaving 12 bases between them. In DNA, the CDR3 is TGTGCCAGCAGCGTCCTAAGCGGTAGCTATAATTCACCCCTCCACTTT. Amino acid sequence: CASSVLSGSYNSPLHF.

The V call is TRBV2, the J call TRBJ2-1; D gene ambiguous. Germline CDR1 reads SNHLY; CDR2 reads FYNNEI. V lost 8 bases to trimming and J lost 3 bases, with 8 bases between them. The CDR3 has 12 residues. CDR3 amino acids: CASLPGYNEQFF. CDR3 nucleotides: TGTGCCAGCTTGCCCGGCTACAATGAGCAGTTCTTC.

The chain uses TRBV5-6 and TRBJ1-1; D uncertain. Per germline, CDR1 SGHDT and CDR2 YYEEEE. The CDR3 length is 16 residues. Trimming cost V 1 base and J 0 bases, with 13 bases left between them. CDR3 region: CASSLKGGEMNTEAFF. CDR3 coding DNA: TGTGCCAGCAGCTTGAAAGGCGGAGAGATGAACACTGAAGCTTTCTTT.

In its sample, this clone was seen once. This chain connects TRBV2 to TRBJ2-3, with 8 bases fitting TRBD2. The CDR3 spans 15 residues. CDR1 and CDR2 (germline): SNHLY, FYNNEI. J lost 3 bases, V lost 2 bases, and 4 bases had no gene match. CDR3 sequence: CASSELAGRTDTQYF. The CDR3 nucleotides read TGTGCCAGCAGTGAACTAGCGGGCCGAACAGATACGCAGTATTTT.

The V gene is TRBV2, the J gene TRBJ1-4; no definite D call. CDR3 size: 15 residues. In germline, CDR1 is SNHLY, CDR2 FYNNEI. The germline V and J ends were trimmed by 4 bases and 3 bases, with 12 bases remaining between them. In nucleotides, the CDR3 is TGTGCCAGCAGTGGGGCTTATGTAGCTAATGAAAAACTGTTTTTT. This codes for CASSGAYVANEKLFF.

This clone has just a few counts. The chain couples TRBV28 to TRBJ1-1; 7 bases are shared with TRBD1. Germline assignment: CDR1 MDHEN and CDR2 SYDVKM. The CDR3 extends over 15 amino acids. V lost 4 bases, J lost 0 bases, and 5 bases stayed unmatched. CDR3 nucleotide sequence: TGTGCCAGCAGTTCTACAGGGGTAATGAACACTGAAGCTTTCTTT. Amino acids: CASSSTGVMNTEAFF.

The genes are TRBV5-1 and TRBJ2-7; TRBD2 agrees at 11 bases. Germline CDR1 is SGHRS and CDR2 is YFSETQ. V lost 5 bases, J lost 4 bases, and 8 bases stayed unmatched. The CDR3 extends over 15 amino acids. The CDR3 is CASSYTSGSLYEQYF. CDR3 DNA sequence: TGCGCCAGCAGTTATACTAGCGGGAGTTTGTACGAGCAGTACTTC.

The chain joins TRBV28 to TRBJ1-2, with no clear D. The germline V gene encodes CDR1 MDHEN and CDR2 SYDVKM. Trimming removed 5 bases at V and 3 bases at J, with 16 bases between. The CDR3 length is 15 residues. The CDR3 reads CASSLRGVADYGYTF. In DNA, the CDR3 is TGTGCCAGCAGTCTCCGCGGTGTGGCAGACTATGGCTACACCTTC.

The J gene is TRBJ1-2, the V gene TRBV5-6; perhaps TRBD1 as D (6 bases). V was cut by 1 base and J by 4 bases, with 26 bases left in between. The V gene's germline CDR1 is SGHDT and CDR2 YYEEEE. This CDR3 is 19 amino acids long. The CDR3 bases are TGTGCCAGCAGCTTGCCCTCGCTCCCCCCTGACAGGTCCACCTATGGCTACACCTTC. Translated: CASSLPSLPPDRSTYGYTF.

V is TRBV7-6 and J is TRBJ2-1, with D maybe TRBD1 (6 bases). Looked up from germline, CDR1 is SGHVS and CDR2 is FNYEAQ. Trimming shortened V by 6 bases and J by 9 bases, and 12 bases separated the two germline ends. This CDR3 comprises 12 residues. In DNA form, the CDR3 reads TGTGCCAGCAGAGGGGGTGCCGGTGAGCAGTTCTTC. It is translated as CASRGGAGEQFF.

This rearrangement joins TRBV27 to TRBJ1-1; D unclear. With 3 bases removed from V and 5 bases from J, the gap between germline ends came to 25 bases. This CDR3 has 18 amino acids. Germline V lookup: CDR1 MNHEY, CDR2 SMNVEV (reference sequence). The CDR3 coding sequence is TGTGCCAGCAGTTTGATAAGGCTACAAAAAACGGAGTTGACTGAAGCTTTCTTT. Protein: CASSLIRLQKTELTEAFF.